This T cell receptor (beta chain) was obtained from a study of metastatic and nonmetastatic thyroid tumors. Until they underwent thyroid surgery, no patient had received any treatment. The CDR3 spans 15 residues. Germline-derived CDR1 and CDR2 are MRHNA and SNTAGT. V trimming: 5 bases; J trimming: 3 bases; junction bases outside the gene matches: 1. Using MiXCR, TCRdb re-called clones from the PCR reads. The table includes thousands of clones, roughly 29% detected once. This clone was counted between two and nine times. This receptor was identified in a female donor with papillary thyroid cancer or a benign thyroid nodule (not recorded which). Some clones in this sample may be carry-over from other donors' samples. The sequenced sample was tumor tissue. The rearrangement uses TRBV6-4 and TRBJ2-1; 13 positions agree with TRBD2. CDR3 nucleotides: TGTGCCAGCAGTAGGACTAGCGGGAGCTACAATGAGCAGTTCTTC. It encodes CASSRTSGSYNEQFF.